Reported below is one T cell receptor beta chain. The sample is drawn from a study of cytomegalovirus exposure and HLA in healthy donors. Amplification used 60 Vbeta primers and 13 Jbeta primers. Sequencing used immunoSEQ multiplex PCR; TCRdb keeps in-frame clones, though not all of them. The repertoire holds 110,000 to 150,000 clones, with 73% as singletons. Germline CDR1 is SGHTA and CDR2 is FQGNSA. The CDR3 has 18 residues. V lost 4 bases and J lost 6; bases outside the gene matches: 17. This TCR was sampled from a woman between 35 and 50 years old in good health and CMV-seronegative. The specimen was PBMCs. V is TRBV7-2 and J is TRBJ2-2, with 7 nucleotides matching TRBD1. This chain's CDR3 is CASSSPQRQGTLAGELFF. The CDR3 DNA reads as TGTGCCAGCAGCTCACCGCAAAGACAGGGAACTCTCGCCGGGGAGCTGTTTTTT.